The 23 T cell receptor beta chains presented below share a single source sample, sequenced in a study of T cell changes during pregnancy in multiple sclerosis. The table came from immunoSEQ multiplex PCR; TCRdb's copy has only in-frame clones and leaves some out. The sample holds around 60,000 clones; about 92% are singletons and the top ten take less than 3%. The sample here was peripheral blood, taken in the second trimester of pregnancy. These receptors were obtained from a female donor in good health, enrolled as a control in a pregnancy study.

The chain combines TRBV7-9 with TRBJ1-6, with a tentative D call TRBD1 (5 bases). Per the germline V gene, CDR1 is SEHNR and CDR2 is FQNEAQ (reference sequence). The CDR3 loop spans 14 amino acids. Trimming took 1 base from V and 9 from J, leaving 10 bases between them. CDR3 protein: CASSLEGGGSPLHF. The CDR3 nucleotides read TGTGCCAGCAGCTTAGAGGGCGGGGGTTCACCCCTCCACTTT.

A single count supports this clone. A much more abundant neighbour one base away suggests this may be a read error. In this CDR3 the conserved last residue, phenylalanine or tryptophan, is missing, so a read error is likely. The rearrangement links TRBV6-1 to TRBJ2-3; TRBD2 matches 13 bases. Germline values: CDR1 MNHNS, CDR2 SASEGT. V was pared by 0 bases and J by 4 bases, with 4 bases of the junction left unmatched. The CDR3 sequence is 17 residues long. The CDR3 nucleotides read TGTGCCAGCAGTGAAGCACTAGCGGGGGGGTTTTCAGATACGCAGTATCTT. As protein: CASSEALAGGFSDTQYL.

A single count supports this clone. The gene calls are TRBV6-5 and TRBJ2-5; D unclear. CDR1 and CDR2 (germline): MNHEY, SVGAGI. Between the trimmed V and J ends, which lost 6 bases and 4 bases, there was a span of 15 bases. The CDR3 runs 14 residues. The CDR3 sequence is CASRLSLTVETQYF. In DNA form, the CDR3 reads TGTGCCAGCAGGTTGTCGCTCACGGTAGAGACCCAGTACTTC.

The V gene is TRBV15, the J gene TRBJ2-2, with 11 positions matching TRBD2. Trimming took 0 bases from V and 4 from J; bases not matched to a gene: 7. The CDR3 spans 18 residues. The germline CDR1 and CDR2 sequences are LNHNV and YYDKDF (reference sequence). Here the CDR3 reads CATSREYPGLAATGELFF. The CDR3 bases are TGTGCCACCAGCAGAGAGTATCCGGGACTAGCGGCCACCGGGGAGCTGTTTTTT.

The chain links TRBV4-3 to TRBJ2-5; 8 nucleotides agree with TRBD2. The germline V gene encodes CDR1 LGHNA and CDR2 YSLEER. This CDR3 contains 16 residues. V shed 4 bases, J shed 5 bases, and the junction held 12 bases outside the gene matches. The CDR3 bases are TGCGCCAGCAGCCGGGAAGGATCTAGCGGGCAGGAGACCCAGTACTTC. This gives the protein CASSREGSSGQETQYF.

This chain connects TRBV7-9 to TRBJ2-7; tentative D call: TRBD1 (5 bases). Trimming cost V 3 bases and J 0 bases, with 12 bases left between them. The germline gives CDR1 SEHNR, CDR2 FQNEAQ (reference sequence). The CDR3 runs to 15 residues. The CDR3 DNA reads as TGTGCCAGCAGCTTTGACAGAGAGGCCTCCTACGAGCAGTACTTC. It specifies CASSFDREASYEQYF.

The CDR3 sequence: CASSQSGGGKETQYF. CDR3 nucleotides: TGTGCCAGCAGCCAAAGCGGGGGTGGGAAAGAGACCCAGTACTTC. V is TRBV7-9 and J is TRBJ2-5; 8 positions agree with TRBD2. The ends lost 5 bases at V and 3 bases at J; junction bases unmatched: 8. There are 15 residues in the CDR3. Germline values: CDR1 SEHNR, CDR2 FQNEAQ (reference sequence).

The rearrangement uses TRBV5-1 and TRBJ2-3; TRBD2 agrees at 7 bases. CDR1 is SGHRS, CDR2 YFSETQ, per germline. Trimming at V came to 0 bases and at J to 1 base, leaving 8 bases not matched to a gene. The CDR3 spans 17 residues. As DNA, the CDR3 is TGCGCCAGCAGCTTGGCCGGGGCGAGCGGGGGCACAGATACGCAGTATTTT. Amino acid sequence: CASSLAGASGGTDTQYF.

This clone was seen more than once but under ten times. The chain carries TRBV19 and TRBJ1-5; 9 bases line up with TRBD1. V trimming: 8 bases; J trimming: 7 bases; junction bases outside the gene matches: 9. This CDR3 contains 14 residues. CDR1 and CDR2 from the germline V gene are LNHDA and SQIVND (reference sequence). This CDR3 is CASCSGTGSQPQHF. The DNA for the CDR3 is TGTGCCAGTTGTTCCGGGACAGGGTCACAGCCCCAGCATTTT.

The chain couples TRBV4-3 to TRBJ2-3; weak D call: TRBD1 (6 bases). V dropped 4 bases and J dropped 0 bases, with 14 bases sitting between them. Germline CDR1 is LGHNA and CDR2 is YSLEER. The CDR3 loop spans 16 amino acids. CDR3 region: CASSPRTGFSTDTQYF. The CDR3 DNA is TGCGCCAGCAGCCCCCGTACAGGGTTTAGCACAGATACGCAGTATTTT.

The J gene is TRBJ1-3, the V gene TRBV29-1; no clear D. V lost 6 bases to trimming and J lost 1 base, with 10 bases between them. Germline CDR1 reads SQVTM; CDR2 reads ANQGSEA. This CDR3 spans 13 amino acids. This CDR3 is CSVPSGSGNTIYF. The CDR3 DNA reads TGCAGCGTGCCTAGCGGGTCTGGAAACACCATATATTTT.

V and J are TRBV15 and TRBJ2-3; D remains unclear. CDR1 LNHNV and CDR2 YYDKDF come from the germline V gene (reference sequence). The V end lost 0 bases, the J end lost 0 bases, and 4 bases lay between the germline ends. The CDR3 totals 14 residues. This CDR3 is CATSRDSSTDTQYF. The CDR3 DNA sequence: TGTGCCACCAGCAGAGACAGTAGCACAGATACGCAGTATTTT. Using reference TRBV15 and TRBJ2-3 for the parts outside the CDR3, the full variable domain is DAMVIQNPRYQVTQFGKPVTLSCSQTLNHNVMYWYQQKSSQAPKLLFHYYDKDFNNEADTPDNFQSRRPNTSFCFLDIRSPGLGDTAMYLCATSRDSSTDTQYFGPGTRLTVL.

The V call is TRBV7-3, the J call TRBJ2-1, with 13 bases fitting TRBD2. This CDR3 comprises 16 residues. The V segment lost 5 bases and the J segment 5 bases; nucleotides outside the gene matches: 6. Germline CDR1 is SGHTA and CDR2 is FQGTGA. This CDR3 is CASSRGGTSGDNEQFF. The CDR3 DNA reads TGTGCCAGCAGCCGAGGCGGGACTAGCGGGGACAATGAGCAGTTCTTC.

The chain joins TRBV21-1 to TRBJ2-1; the DNA was not used to check the table's D call, TRBD1. TRBV21-1 is tagged as a pseudogene. The CDR3 length is 14 residues. The CDR3, as DNA: TGTGCCAGCAGGCGGAAGGGGTTTAGTAATGAGCAGTTCTTC. It encodes CASRRKGFSNEQFF.

The chain joins TRBV19 to TRBJ1-3, with D maybe TRBD1 (5 bases). Trimming removed 4 bases from V and 8 bases from J, with 24 bases in between. The CDR3 loop spans 17 amino acids. The germline V gene encodes CDR1 LNHDA and CDR2 SQIVND (reference sequence). Here the CDR3 reads CASSRGTKLRVTDTIYF. The CDR3 region has the DNA TGTGCCAGTAGTAGAGGGACTAAGTTACGGGTTACGGACACCATATATTTT. Combining the CDR3 with reference TRBV19 and TRBJ1-3 gives the whole variable domain DGGITQSPKYLFRKEGQNVTLSCEQNLNHDAMYWYRQDPGQGLRLIYYSQIVNDFQKGDIAEGYSVSREKKESFPLTVTSAQKNPTAFYLCASSRGTKLRVTDTIYFGEGSWLTVV.

The chain combines TRBV5-1 with TRBJ2-1; 7 bases fit TRBD2. The CDR3 is 16 amino acids. Per germline, CDR1 SGHRS and CDR2 YFSETQ. V shed 0 bases, J shed 6 bases, and the junction held 9 bases outside the gene matches. In DNA, the CDR3 is TGCGCCAGCAGCTTGGGGTCTAGCGGTACGGTCAATGAGCAGTTCTTC. Translated: CASSLGSSGTVNEQFF.

The rearrangement links TRBV11-3 to TRBJ2-1, with 7 bases matching TRBD2. V lost 4 bases, J lost 1 base, and 10 bases stayed unmatched. This CDR3 comprises 17 residues. Germline CDR1 reads SGHNT; CDR2 reads YENEEA. CDR3 amino acids: CASSYGRREFSYNEQFF. The CDR3 DNA follows: TGTGCCAGCAGCTATGGTAGGCGGGAGTTTTCCTACAATGAGCAGTTCTTC.

This rearrangement joins TRBV14 to TRBJ1-2, with 7 bases aligning to TRBD1. J lost 4 bases, V lost 4 bases, and 3 bases had no gene match. CDR3 length: 13 amino acids. Per the germline V gene, CDR1 is SGHDN and CDR2 is FVKESK. The CDR3 DNA sequence: TGTGCCAGCAGCCTATGGGACAGCTATGGCTACACCTTC. Translating gives CASSLWDSYGYTF.

This sequence joins TRBV11-3 and TRBJ2-1; D remains unclear. The length of the CDR3 is 12 residues. V was clipped by 4 bases and J by 6 bases, with 7 bases between them. In germline, CDR1 is SGHNT, CDR2 YENEEA. Here the CDR3 reads CASSSGLNEQFF. The CDR3 DNA sequence: TGTGCCAGCAGCTCGGGTCTCAATGAGCAGTTCTTC.

The chain recombines TRBV20-1 with TRBJ2-5; D is uncertain. Germline V gives CDR1 DFQATT, CDR2 SNEGSKA (reference sequence). V shed 6 bases and J shed 4 bases, with 9 bases lying between them. This CDR3 is built from 11 residues. DNA of the CDR3: TGCAGTGCGGGCAGTGTAGAGACCCAGTACTTC. Translating gives CSAGSVETQYF.

This chain links TRBV7-6 with TRBJ2-7; TRBD1 aligns across 8 bases. V lost 4 bases and J lost 5; bases outside the gene matches: 19. The CDR3 sequence is 18 residues long. Germline values: CDR1 SGHVS, CDR2 FNYEAQ. DNA of the CDR3: TGTGCCAGCAGCTCCCTCGCCGGCCTCCGGGACAGGAGGAACGAGCAGTACTTC. Its translation: CASSSLAGLRDRRNEQYF. The full variable domain, its missing parts supplied by reference TRBV7-6 and TRBJ2-7, is GAGVSQSPRYKVTKRGQDVALRCDPISGHVSLYWYRQALGQGPEFLTYFNYEAQQDKSGLPNDRFSAERPEGSISTLTIQRTEQRDSAMYRCASSSLAGLRDRRNEQYFGPGTRLTVT.

V is TRBV10-3 and J is TRBJ1-5, with a possible D match to TRBD1 (5 bases). CDR3 length: 15 amino acids. Germline CDR1 ENHRY, CDR2 SYGVKD. The V end lost 0 bases, the J end lost 1 base, and 7 bases lay between the germline ends. The CDR3 DNA reads TGTGCCATCAGTGAGTCGCGACAGAGCAATCAGCCCCAGCATTTT. This gives the protein CAISESRQSNQPQHF.

The V and J genes are TRBV27 and TRBJ2-4, with D possibly TRBD2 on 5 matching bases. The CDR3 is 20 amino acids. CDR1 is MNHEY and CDR2 is SMNVEV in the germline V gene (reference sequence). V dropped 6 bases and J dropped 9 bases, with 36 bases sitting between them. In nucleotides, the CDR3 is TGTGCCAGCAGCGACCAAAACCCTAGCTTTGGTCCCGTCAAGCTTTCCATTCAGTACTTC. This sequence encodes CASSDQNPSFGPVKLSIQYF.